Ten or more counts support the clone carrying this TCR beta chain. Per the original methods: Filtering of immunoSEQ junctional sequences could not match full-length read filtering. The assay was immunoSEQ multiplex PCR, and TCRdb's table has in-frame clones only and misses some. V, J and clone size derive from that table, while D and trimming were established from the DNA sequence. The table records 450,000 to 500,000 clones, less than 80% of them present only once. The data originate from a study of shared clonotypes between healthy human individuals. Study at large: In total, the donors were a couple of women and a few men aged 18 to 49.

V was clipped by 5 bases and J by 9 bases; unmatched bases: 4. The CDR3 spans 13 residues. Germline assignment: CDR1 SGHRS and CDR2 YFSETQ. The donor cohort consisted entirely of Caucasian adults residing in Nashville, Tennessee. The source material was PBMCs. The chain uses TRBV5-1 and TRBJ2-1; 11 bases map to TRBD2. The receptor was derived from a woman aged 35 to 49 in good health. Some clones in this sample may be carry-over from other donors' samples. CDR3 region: CASRLAGVVEQFF. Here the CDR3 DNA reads TGCGCCAGCAGACTAGCGGGAGTGGTTGAGCAGTTCTTC.